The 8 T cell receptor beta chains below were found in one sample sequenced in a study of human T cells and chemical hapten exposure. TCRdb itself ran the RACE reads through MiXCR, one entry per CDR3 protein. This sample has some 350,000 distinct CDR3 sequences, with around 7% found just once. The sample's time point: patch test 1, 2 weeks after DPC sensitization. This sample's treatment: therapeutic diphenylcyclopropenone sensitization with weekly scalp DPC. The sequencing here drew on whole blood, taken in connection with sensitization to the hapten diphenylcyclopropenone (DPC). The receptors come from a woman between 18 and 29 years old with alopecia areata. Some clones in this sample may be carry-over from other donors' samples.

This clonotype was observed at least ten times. CDR3 protein: CASSPRQEQGYGYTF. In DNA form, the CDR3 reads TGTGCCAGCTCACCAAGGCAAGAACAGGGGTATGGCTACACCTTC. This chain uses TRBV18 with TRBJ1-2; 7 nucleotides line up with TRBD1. CDR3 length: 15 amino acids. Trimming removed 2 bases from V and 5 bases from J; junction bases left unmatched: 8. CDR1 KGHSH and CDR2 LQKENI come from the germline V gene.

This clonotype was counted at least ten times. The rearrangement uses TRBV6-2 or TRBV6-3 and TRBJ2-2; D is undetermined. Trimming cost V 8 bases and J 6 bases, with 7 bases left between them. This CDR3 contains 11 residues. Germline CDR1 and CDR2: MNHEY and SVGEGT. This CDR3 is CASGNSGELFF. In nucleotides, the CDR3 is TGTGCCAGCGGGAATTCCGGGGAGCTGTTTTTT.

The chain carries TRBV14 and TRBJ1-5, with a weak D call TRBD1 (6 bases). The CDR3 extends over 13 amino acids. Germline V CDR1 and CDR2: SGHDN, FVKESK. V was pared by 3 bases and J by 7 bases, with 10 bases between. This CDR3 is CASSQNRDQPQHF. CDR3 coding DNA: TGTGCCAGCAGCCAGAACAGGGACCAGCCCCAGCATTTT.

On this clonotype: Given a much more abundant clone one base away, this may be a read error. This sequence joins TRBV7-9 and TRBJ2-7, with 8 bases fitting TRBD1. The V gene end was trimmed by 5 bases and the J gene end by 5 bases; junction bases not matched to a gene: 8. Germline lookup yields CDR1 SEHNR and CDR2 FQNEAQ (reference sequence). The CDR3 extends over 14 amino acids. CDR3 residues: CASSPEEDRDEQYF. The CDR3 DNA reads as TGTGCCAGCAGCCCAGAAGAGGACAGGGACGAGCAGTACTTC.

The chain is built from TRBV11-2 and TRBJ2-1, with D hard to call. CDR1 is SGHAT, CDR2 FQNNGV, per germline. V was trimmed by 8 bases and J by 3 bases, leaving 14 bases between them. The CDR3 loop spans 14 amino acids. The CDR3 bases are TGTGCCAGCCAAAGAGGCGGTGACTACAATGAGCAGTTCTTC. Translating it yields CASQRGGDYNEQFF.

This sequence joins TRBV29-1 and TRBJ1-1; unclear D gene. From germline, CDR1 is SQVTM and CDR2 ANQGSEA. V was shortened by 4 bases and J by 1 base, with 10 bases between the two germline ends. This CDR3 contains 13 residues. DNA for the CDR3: TGCAGCGTTGTGGACCCCGAGAACACTGAAGCTTTCTTT. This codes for CSVVDPENTEAFF.

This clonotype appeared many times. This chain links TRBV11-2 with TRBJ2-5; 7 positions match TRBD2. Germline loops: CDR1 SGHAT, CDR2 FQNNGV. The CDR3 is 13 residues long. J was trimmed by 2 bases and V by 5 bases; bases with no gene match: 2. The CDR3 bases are TGTGCCAGCAGCAGTAGCGGGCAAGAGACCCAGTACTTC. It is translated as CASSSSGQETQYF. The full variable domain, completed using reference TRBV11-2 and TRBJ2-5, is EAGVAQSPRYKIIEKRQSVAFWCNPISGHATLYWYQQILGQGPKLLIQFQNNGVVDDSQLPKDRFSAERLKGVDSTLKIQPAKLEDSAVYLCASSSSGQETQYFGPGTRLLVL.

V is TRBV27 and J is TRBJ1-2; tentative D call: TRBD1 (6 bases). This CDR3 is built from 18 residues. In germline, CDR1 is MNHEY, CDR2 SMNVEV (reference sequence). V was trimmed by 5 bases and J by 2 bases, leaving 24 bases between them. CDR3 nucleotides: TGTGCCAGCAGTCCGAGTAGTTGGCGGGACAAGGGGAACTATGGCTACACCTTC. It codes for CASSPSSWRDKGNYGYTF.